These T cell receptor beta chains were read from a single sample in a study of T cells after yellow fever vaccination. TCRdb fed the 5' RACE reads into MiXCR, producing one record per CDR3 protein. The sample lists some 320,000 distinct CDR3 sequences, approximately 4.3% occurring once. Sequencing used PBMCs, obtained 15 days after the yellow fever booster vaccination. The receptors come from a man in his late teens or twenties who received the YFV17D yellow fever vaccine. Each CDR3 is given with its conserved first and last residue.

TRBJ1-1 TRBV5-1 CASSAYRVSTEAFF
TRBJ1-2 TRBV4-1 CASSQGSADYGYTF
TRBJ1-1 TRBV7-6 CASSLLRTGTVNTEAFF
TRBJ2-1 TRBV7-9 CASSSTQPQGVDEQFF
TRBJ1-5 TRBV10-3 CAISNRDSNQPQHF
TRBJ2-1 TRBV5-1 CASSLLGGSNEQFF
TRBJ1-1 TRBV7-6 CASSSSPGGNGMNTEAFF
TRBJ1-1 TRBV5-1 CASSLQAVNTEAFF
TRBJ2-3 TRBV5-1 CASSPDEGASTDTQYF
TRBJ1-6 TRBV6-6 CASGQDSSPLHF
TRBJ2-7 TRBV12-3/TRBV12-4 CASSLALRGGEQYF
TRBJ2-7 TRBV7-6 CASSRASGPHYEQYF
TRBJ1-4 TRBV18 CASSPMHHTNEKLFF
TRBJ1-2 TRBV6-1 CASKHEHYTF
TRBJ2-7 TRBV27 CASSFGRGYEQYF
TRBJ1-6 TRBV27 CASRQGWANSPLHF
TRBJ2-2 TRBV20-1 CSASIFAAVDSGELFF
TRBJ2-7 TRBV12-3/TRBV12-4 CASSWGAQGGEQYF
TRBJ1-6 TRBV5-5 CASSPGQDNSPLHF
TRBJ2-1 TRBV2 CASSEVIQVGEQFF
TRBJ1-4 TRBV12-3/TRBV12-4 CASSPRPFGGTLFF
TRBJ2-4 TRBV12-3/TRBV12-4 CASSGQGAGDIQYF
TRBJ1-1 TRBV7-9 CASSPTTTNTEAFF
TRBJ2-5 TRBV2 CAGQRLRLAGEETQYF
TRBJ1-1 TRBV10-3 CAISGTGVMNTEAFF
TRBJ1-1 TRBV12-3/TRBV12-4 CASSLMGLRTEAFF
TRBJ1-6 TRBV20-1 CSARTGEGSPLHF
TRBJ1-4 TRBV5-1 CASRTEPVNEKLFF
TRBJ2-6 TRBV7-2 CASRQKRGSGANVLTF
TRBJ2-3 TRBV12-3/TRBV12-4 CASSQGQGLDTQYF
TRBJ2-3 TRBV7-6 CASRFDPQDTQYF
TRBJ2-5 TRBV6-5 CASSDVQETQYF